Following are 10 T cell receptor beta chains from one sample sequenced in a study of T cell repertoires in cytomegalovirus infection. TCRdb re-called the reads with MiXCR, one entry per CDR3 protein. The data show roughly 730,000 distinct CDR3 sequences, with 33% seen just once and around a sixth held by the top ten. The antigens these receptors bind are not known. Specimen: cultured PBMCs, collected from culture after CMV antigen stimulation. The receptors stem from a human donor in good health (CMV status not recorded). Some clones in this sample may be carry-over from other donors' samples.

At least ten counts were recorded for this clonotype. V gene TRBV7-2 combines with J gene TRBJ2-1; 7 bases are a match to TRBD1. The V gene end was trimmed by 4 bases and the J gene end by 5 bases; junction bases not matched to a gene: 8. Germline lookup yields CDR1 SGHTA and CDR2 FQGNSA. The CDR3 contains 15 residues. CDR3 bases: TGTGCCAGCAGCTACTCGGACAGGCTACACAATGAGCAGTTCTTC. As protein: CASSYSDRLHNEQFF.

This clonotype came up a few times. CDR3 nucleotide sequence: TGCGCCAGCAGCCAAGAAGGTGGGCAACCTTCCTACAATGAGCAGTTCTTC. Amino acids: CASSQEGGQPSYNEQFF. The chain recombines TRBV4-1 with TRBJ2-1, with unresolved D. The CDR3 is 17 residues long. Trimming took off 0 bases at V and 1 base at J, with 13 bases between the two ends. Germline V CDR1 and CDR2: MGHRA, YSYEKL.

This clonotype has a handful of counts. The gene calls are TRBV5-5 and TRBJ1-2, with D possibly matching TRBD1 (5 bases). Germline-derived CDR1 and CDR2 are SGHKS and YYEKEE (reference sequence). This CDR3 spans 15 amino acids. V lost 4 bases to trimming and J lost 4 bases, with 17 bases between them. The chain's CDR3 is CASSPGGTLLYGYTF. Here the CDR3 DNA reads TGTGCCAGCAGCCCCGGGGGGACGCTCCTCTATGGCTACACCTTC.

This clonotype has at least ten counts. V and J are TRBV7-2 and TRBJ2-7; 8 nucleotides agree with TRBD2. V shed 5 bases and J 4 bases; nucleotides not matched to a gene: 10. There are 15 residues in the CDR3. Germline loops: CDR1 SGHTA, CDR2 FQGNSA. CDR3 in DNA: TGTGCCAGCAGCGCAAACCCGGGACTAGGGTACGAGCAGTACTTC. Translated: CASSANPGLGYEQYF.

This clonotype was counted only a few times. The chain recombines TRBV7-2 with TRBJ2-5, with D tentatively TRBD2 (5 bases). The CDR3 runs to 13 residues. The germline CDR1 and CDR2 sequences are SGHTA and FQGNSA. The V and J ends lost 1 base and 7 bases respectively, with 10 bases between them. CDR3 in DNA: TGTGCCAGCAGCTTAGAATTTCGGGGGACCCAGTACTTC. It specifies CASSLEFRGTQYF.

This clonotype was detected only a few times. The gene calls are TRBV7-2 and TRBJ2-3; D not resolved. Trimming took 1 base from V and 2 from J, leaving 7 bases between them. The CDR3 is 14 amino acids. Germline loops: CDR1 SGHTA, CDR2 FQGNSA. The CDR3 protein is CASSLVSYTDTQYF. In nucleotides, the CDR3 is TGTGCCAGCAGCTTAGTGAGTTACACAGATACGCAGTATTTT.

J is TRBJ2-3 and V is TRBV6-2 or TRBV6-3, with D perhaps matching TRBD1 (6 bases). CDR3 length: 15 residues. Trimming cost V 6 bases and J 7 bases, with 20 bases left between them. From germline, CDR1 is MNHEY and CDR2 SVGEGT. CDR3 bases: TGTGCCAGCAGCGACAGGCGGGTTGGCGGTAATACGCAGTATTTT. This gives the protein CASSDRRVGGNTQYF.

The V gene is TRBV4-2, the J gene TRBJ1-5; 9 bases map to TRBD1. Unmatched junction bases numbered 3, after V lost 2 bases and J lost 4 bases. CDR1 and CDR2 from the germline V gene are LGHNA and YNFKEQ. This CDR3 has 15 residues. As DNA, the CDR3 is TGTGCCAGCAGCCAACGAGGGACAGGGAATCAGCCCCAGCATTTT. This gives the protein CASSQRGTGNQPQHF.

Written as DNA, the CDR3 is TGTGCCAGCAGAACCGGGACGTTCCTGGAGCAGTACTTC. It is translated as CASRTGTFLEQYF. V and J are TRBV2 and TRBJ2-7; TRBD1 or TRBD2 may be the D gene (5 bases each). Deletions cut 6 bases from V and 7 bases from J, with 16 bases between. This CDR3 region has 13 residues. Germline CDR1 reads SNHLY; CDR2 reads FYNNEI.

This clonotype has just a few counts. The chain recombines TRBV12-3 or TRBV12-4 with TRBJ1-5; unclear D gene. CDR3 length: 14 amino acids. V lost 2 bases to trimming and J lost 3 bases, with 8 bases between them. CDR3 loop: CASSLTAANQPQHF. The CDR3 DNA sequence: TGTGCCAGCAGTTTAACGGCAGCCAATCAGCCCCAGCATTTT.